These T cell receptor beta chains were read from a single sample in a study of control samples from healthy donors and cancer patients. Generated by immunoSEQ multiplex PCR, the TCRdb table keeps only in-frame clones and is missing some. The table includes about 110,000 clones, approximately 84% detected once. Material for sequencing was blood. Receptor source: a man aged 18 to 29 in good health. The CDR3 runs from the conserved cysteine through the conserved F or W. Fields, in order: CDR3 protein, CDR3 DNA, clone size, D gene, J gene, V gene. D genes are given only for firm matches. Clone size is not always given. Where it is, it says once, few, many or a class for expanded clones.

CDR3aa: CASSAWRGARGVTEAFF
CDR3nt: TGTGCCAGCAGTGCTTGGCGGGGGGCGCGAGGAGTCACTGAAGCTTTCTTT
abundance: NA
d_gene: NA
j_gene: TRBJ1-1
v_gene: TRBV6-1

CDR3aa: CASSTGGNNEQFF
CDR3nt: TGTGCCAGTAGTACAGGGGGAAACAATGAGCAGTTCTTC
abundance: NA
d_gene: TRBD1
j_gene: TRBJ2-1
v_gene: TRBV19

CDR3aa: CASSSGQGVTPLHF
CDR3nt: TGTGCCAGCAGTTCGGGACAGGGCGTGACACCCCTCCACTTT
abundance: NA
d_gene: TRBD1
j_gene: TRBJ1-6
v_gene: TRBV28

CDR3aa: CASSDSSEYYEQYF
CDR3nt: TGTGCCAGCAGTGACTCCTCGGAGTATTACGAGCAGTACTTC
abundance: NA
d_gene: NA
j_gene: TRBJ2-7
v_gene: TRBV6-4

CDR3aa: CASSLGDSPPWRETQYF
CDR3nt: TGTGCCAGCAGCTTGGGAGACAGCCCCCCTTGGAGGGAGACCCAGTACTTC
abundance: few
d_gene: NA
j_gene: TRBJ2-5
v_gene: TRBV5-8

CDR3aa: CASSQDAGGLTEAFF
CDR3nt: TGCGCCAGCAGCCAAGACGCGGGGGGACTCACTGAAGCTTTCTTT
abundance: NA
d_gene: NA
j_gene: TRBJ1-1
v_gene: TRBV4-3

CDR3aa: CASRVRGEGSPLHF
CDR3nt: TGTGCCAGCCGAGTGAGGGGCGAAGGTTCACCCCTCCACTTT
abundance: NA
d_gene: NA
j_gene: TRBJ1-6
v_gene: TRBV6-5

CDR3aa: CASSQAAYREVEDQPQHF
CDR3nt: TGCGCCAGCAGCCAAGCGGCTTACAGGGAGGTGGAGGATCAGCCCCAGCATTTT
abundance: NA
d_gene: NA
j_gene: TRBJ1-5
v_gene: TRBV4-1

CDR3aa: CASSGTYSNQPQHF
CDR3nt: TGTGCCAGCAGTGGGACCTATAGCAATCAGCCCCAGCATTTT
abundance: NA
d_gene: NA
j_gene: TRBJ1-5
v_gene: TRBV2

CDR3aa: CASSQERGQPQHF
CDR3nt: TGTGCCAGCAGCCAAGAGAGGGGGCAGCCCCAGCATTTT
abundance: NA
d_gene: NA
j_gene: TRBJ1-5
v_gene: TRBV4-2

CDR3aa: CASRRSSYGYTF
CDR3nt: TGTGCCAGCAGAAGGTCCAGCTATGGCTACACCTTC
abundance: NA
d_gene: NA
j_gene: TRBJ1-2
v_gene: TRBV6-5

CDR3aa: CASSFSGGKTIYF
CDR3nt: TGTGCCAGCAGTTTTTCCGGAGGAAAGACCATATATTTT
abundance: NA
d_gene: NA
j_gene: TRBJ1-3
v_gene: TRBV12-3/TRBV12-4

CDR3aa: CASSQDLGVKKLFF
CDR3nt: TGTGCCAGCAGCCAAGATTTAGGGGTTAAGAAACTGTTTTTT
abundance: NA
d_gene: NA
j_gene: TRBJ1-4
v_gene: TRBV4-2

CDR3aa: CASSISGTGGEQYF
CDR3nt: TGTGCCAGTAGTATATCCGGGACAGGGGGGGAGCAGTACTTC
abundance: NA
d_gene: TRBD1
j_gene: TRBJ2-7
v_gene: TRBV19

CDR3aa: CASSQVSPRDGYYGYTF
CDR3nt: TGCGCCAGCAGCCAAGTCTCACCCCGGGACGGGTACTATGGCTACACCTTC
abundance: NA
d_gene: NA
j_gene: TRBJ1-2
v_gene: TRBV4-1

CDR3aa: CASSLGGPFYNEQFF
CDR3nt: TGTGCCAGCAGCTTAGGGGGTCCTTTTTACAATGAGCAGTTCTTC
abundance: few
d_gene: NA
j_gene: TRBJ2-1
v_gene: TRBV7-2

CDR3aa: CASSRLGSTGELFF
CDR3nt: TGTGCCAGCAGCCGACTAGGGTCCACCGGGGAGCTGTTTTTT
abundance: NA
d_gene: NA
j_gene: TRBJ2-2
v_gene: TRBV3-1/TRBV3-2

CDR3aa: CASSYLTEGSWTQFF
CDR3nt: TGTGCCAGCAGTTACCTAACCGAGGGATCATGGACTCAGTTCTTC
abundance: NA
d_gene: NA
j_gene: TRBJ2-1
v_gene: TRBV6-7

CDR3aa: CASSLPDRGRVPQHF
CDR3nt: TGTGCCAGCAGTTTACCGGACAGGGGGCGCGTACCCCAGCATTTT
abundance: NA
d_gene: TRBD1
j_gene: TRBJ1-5
v_gene: TRBV28

CDR3aa: CASSYSATGGYNEQFF
CDR3nt: TGTGCCAGCAGTTACTCGGCCACGGGGGGTTACAATGAGCAGTTCTTC
abundance: NA
d_gene: TRBD2
j_gene: TRBJ2-1
v_gene: TRBV6-6

CDR3aa: CASSLNSRGYTF
CDR3nt: TGTGCCAGCAGCTTAAACAGCAGGGGCTACACCTTC
abundance: NA
d_gene: NA
j_gene: TRBJ1-2
v_gene: TRBV7-9